The 6 T cell receptor beta chains below all came from one sample that was sequenced in a study of neurological immune-mediated disorders. Time point of the sample: longitudinal time-point 2. Each CDR3 protein is one row after TCRdb ran MiXCR on the 5' RACE reads. In the table there are over 30,000 distinct CDR3 sequences, about 13% of which are singletons. Input material: PBMCs. Receptors originate from a woman in her forties in good health.

This clonotype showed up many times. V and J are TRBV20-1 and TRBJ2-2; 8 bases are a match to TRBD2. With 4 bases clipped from V and 5 bases from J, the junction kept 9 bases outside the gene matches. Germline lookup yields CDR1 DFQATT and CDR2 SNEGSKA (reference sequence). The CDR3 covers 15 residues. CDR3 loop: CSAKAAGVDTGELFF. Here the CDR3 DNA reads TGCAGTGCTAAGGCAGCGGGGGTGGATACCGGGGAGCTGTTTTTT.

This clonotype was seen ten or more times. The chain is built from TRBV10-3 and TRBJ2-3; D gene ambiguous. CDR1 is ENHRY, CDR2 SYGVKD, per germline. Trimming shortened V by 0 bases and J by 2 bases, and 0 bases separated the two germline ends. The CDR3 is 12 residues long. The CDR3 bases are TGTGCCATCAGTGAGTCCACAGATACGCAGTATTTT. It yields the protein CAISESTDTQYF.

This clonotype was detected many times. The rearrangement links TRBV27 to TRBJ2-5; 10 bases line up with TRBD2. Losses at the gene ends were 0 bases for V and 2 bases for J; bases not matched to a gene: 6. This CDR3 has 17 residues. Per the germline V gene, CDR1 is MNHEY and CDR2 is SMNVEV (reference sequence). CDR3 protein: CASSLSTISGGQETQYF. CDR3 in DNA: TGTGCCAGCAGTTTATCTACGATTAGCGGGGGGCAAGAGACCCAGTACTTC.

Many counts were recorded for this clonotype. The chain links TRBV6-5 to TRBJ1-5; D unresolved. This CDR3 is built from 12 residues. Germline assignment: CDR1 MNHEY and CDR2 SVGAGI. Trimming removed 8 bases at V and 5 bases at J, with 10 bases between. The CDR3, as DNA: TGTGCCAGCGGACTCCTCGATCAGCCCCAGCATTTT. As protein: CASGLLDQPQHF.

This clonotype was counted ten times or more. V gene TRBV7-2 combines with J gene TRBJ1-1; no clear D gene. The CDR3 covers 14 residues. Germline V CDR1 and CDR2: SGHTA, FQGNSA. Trimming cost V 1 base and J 4 bases, with 10 bases left between them. The CDR3 sequence: CASSLEQIGTEAFF. The CDR3 region has the DNA TGTGCCAGCAGCTTAGAACAGATCGGCACTGAAGCTTTCTTT.

This clonotype was seen ten or more times. The V gene is TRBV7-2, the J gene TRBJ2-2; D gene ambiguous. The CDR3 extends over 14 amino acids. Germline-derived CDR1 and CDR2 are SGHTA and FQGNSA. V lost 4 bases and J 0 bases, leaving 6 bases between the germline ends. DNA of the CDR3: TGTGCCAGCAGCTCCCTCCCGAACACCGGGGAGCTGTTTTTT. This sequence encodes CASSSLPNTGELFF.